This T cell receptor beta chain was captured in a study of tumor-infiltrating lymphocytes in oesophageal squamous cell carcinoma. TCRdb re-called the PCR reads through MiXCR, storing one row per CDR3 protein. This sample has 15,000 to 20,000 distinct CDR3 sequences, with roughly 40% found just once. V lost 3 bases and J lost 7, with 13 bases in between. The germline V gene encodes CDR1 SGHAT and CDR2 FQNNGV. The CDR3 runs 15 residues. This clonotype was picked up many times. Material: esophageal tumor tissue. The chain joins TRBV11-2 to TRBJ1-6; perhaps TRBD1 as D (5 bases). This clonotype originated in a male donor with esophageal squamous cell carcinoma. The CDR3 coding sequence is TGTGCCAGCAGCTTGGGTAGGGGAACAAATTCACCCCTCCACTTT. This translates into CASSLGRGTNSPLHF.